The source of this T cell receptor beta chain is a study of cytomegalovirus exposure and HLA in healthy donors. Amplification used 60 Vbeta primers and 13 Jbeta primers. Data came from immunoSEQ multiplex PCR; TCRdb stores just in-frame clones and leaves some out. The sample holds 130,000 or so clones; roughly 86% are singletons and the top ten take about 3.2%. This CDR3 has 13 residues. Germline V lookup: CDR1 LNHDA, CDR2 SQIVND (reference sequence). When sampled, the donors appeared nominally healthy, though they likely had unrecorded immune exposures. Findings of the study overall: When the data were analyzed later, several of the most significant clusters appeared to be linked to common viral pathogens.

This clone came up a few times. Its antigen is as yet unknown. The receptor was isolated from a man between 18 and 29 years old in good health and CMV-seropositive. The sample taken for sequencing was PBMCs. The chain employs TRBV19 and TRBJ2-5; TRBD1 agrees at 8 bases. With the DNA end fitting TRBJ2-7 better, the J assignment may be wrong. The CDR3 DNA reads TGTGCCAGTAGCCCGGGACAGGCCTACGAGCAGTACTTC. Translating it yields CASSPGQAYEQYF.